The rows below give T cell receptor beta chains drawn from one sample of a study of blood T cell repertoires in COVID-19. Data came from immunoSEQ multiplex PCR; TCRdb stores just in-frame clones and leaves some out. The data contain more than 300,000 clones, around 90% of them seen just once; the ten biggest clones take up 2.5% to 4%. Sequences were obtained from peripheral blood. All receptors derive from a woman aged 18-35 years who had recovered from COVID-19. The CDR3 runs from the conserved cysteine through the conserved F or W. A D gene is named only where the DNA matches it firmly. The size field is filled for only some rows; it gives once, few, many or a size class.

J gene | D gene | clone size | V gene | CDR3 DNA | CDR3 protein
TRBJ2-1 | . | . | TRBV19 | TGTGCCAGTAGTGGGTACTATGACCCCAATGAGCAGTTCTTC | CASSGYYDPNEQFF
TRBJ1-1 | . | . | TRBV9 | TGTGCCAGCAGCGTAGAGGGACATCCTAACACTGAAGCTTTCTTT | CASSVEGHPNTEAFF
TRBJ2-2 | . | few | TRBV18 | TGTGCCAGCTCACCATACAGGGATCACGGGGAGCTGTTTTTT | CASSPYRDHGELFF
TRBJ2-2 | TRBD2 | . | TRBV27 | TGTGCCAGCAGTTTATTGGGGATTCAGACTAGCGGATACACCGGGGAGCTGTTTTTT | CASSLLGIQTSGYTGELFF
TRBJ2-1 | . | . | TRBV18 | TGTGCCAGCGCAGGAGGGGGCTATGAGCAGTTCTTC | CASAGGGYEQFF
TRBJ2-2 | . | once | TRBV6-5 | TGTGCCAGCAGTAGAGTGTCGGCGGTCACCGGGGAGCTGTTTTTT | CASSRVSAVTGELFF
TRBJ1-4 | TRBD1 | once | TRBV6-5 | TGTGCCAGCAGTTACGGTGACAGGGGTGGTGAAAAACTGTTTTTT | CASSYGDRGGEKLFF
TRBJ1-4 | . | . | TRBV12-3/TRBV12-4 | TGTGCCAGCAGTCCCCCGGGGAAGGGAAAACTGTTTTTT | CASSPPGKGKLFF
TRBJ1-3 | . | . | TRBV30 | TGTGCCTGGAGCAGGTGGGCCGGTGGAAACACCATATATTTT | CAWSRWAGGNTIYF
TRBJ2-3 | . | . | TRBV9 | TGTGCCAGCAGCGTAGAGCGGATGCCAGATACGCAGTATTTT | CASSVERMPDTQYF
TRBJ2-3 | TRBD2 | . | TRBV19 | TGTGCCACGACTATCGTCCGGGGGGGCAGCACAGATACGCAGTATTTT | CATTIVRGGSTDTQYF
TRBJ2-2 | TRBD2 | . | TRBV18 | TGTGCCAGCTCACCAACTAGCGGGAGAACAACCACCGGGGAGCTGTTTTTT | CASSPTSGRTTTGELFF